Shown below are 23 T cell receptor beta chains from a single sample sequenced in a study of PD-1 blockade in classical Hodgkin lymphoma. Every patient experienced relapse after autologous stem cell transplantation, and brentuximab vedotin exposure varied. Researchers report purifying CD4+ T cells from thawed PBMCs by magnetic negative selection. The table came from immunoSEQ multiplex PCR; TCRdb's copy has only in-frame clones and leaves some out. Of 30,000 to 40,000 clones detected, approximately 90% appear once; the ten largest clones hold about 0.21%. The sequencing here drew on CD4+ T cells from blood, taken at baseline. The receptor set was obtained from a human donor with classical Hodgkin lymphoma.

The rearrangement joins TRBV10-1 to TRBJ2-1; no definite D call. Germline V gives CDR1 WNHNN, CDR2 SYGVQD (reference sequence). This CDR3 contains 15 residues. Trimming removed 1 base at V and 2 bases at J, with 9 bases between. Written as DNA, the CDR3 is TGCGCCAGCAGTGAGTTGACGTCCCCCTACAATGAGCAGTTCTTC. Translating it yields CASSELTSPYNEQFF.

The chain has TRBV27 and TRBJ2-2, with D maybe TRBD1 (7 bases). This CDR3 region has 15 residues. Germline lookup yields CDR1 MNHEY and CDR2 SMNVEV (reference sequence). Trimming removed 6 bases at V and 0 bases at J, with 11 bases between. In DNA form, the CDR3 reads TGTGCCAGCAGCCCCAGGGGGGCGAACACCGGGGAGCTGTTTTTT. Translation gives CASSPRGANTGELFF.

The chain has TRBV29-1 and TRBJ2-5; TRBD2 matches at 7 bases. The V gene's germline CDR1 is SQVTM and CDR2 ANQGSEA. CDR3 length: 15 residues. The junction had 13 bases not matched to a gene; V was cut back by 5 bases and J by 4 bases. CDR3 DNA: TGCAGCGTTCACGTGACTAGCCTGGTAAGAGAGACCCAGTACTTC. Its protein product is CSVHVTSLVRETQYF.

This clone was recorded a few times. The CDR3 loop is CASSFIMNTEAFF. The DNA of the CDR3 is TGTGCCAGCAGCTTCATAATGAACACTGAAGCTTTCTTT. The chain recombines TRBV14 with TRBJ1-1; D is undetermined. The V end was cut by 5 bases, the J end by 0 bases, with 7 bases between. CDR1 SGHDN and CDR2 FVKESK come from the germline V gene. The CDR3 is made up of 13 amino acids.

The chain is built from TRBV11-2 and TRBJ2-3; the match to TRBD1 covers 8 bases. From germline, CDR1 is SGHAT and CDR2 FQNNGV. V was clipped by 3 bases and J by 2 bases; unmatched bases: 4. The CDR3 contains 15 residues. The DNA of the CDR3 is TGTGCCAGCAGCTTGGGACAGGTCATCACAGATACGCAGTATTTT. Residues: CASSLGQVITDTQYF.

The rearrangement joins TRBV7-9 to TRBJ2-7, with TRBD2 identical over 8 bases. This CDR3 contains 15 residues. Germline loops: CDR1 SEHNR, CDR2 FQNEAQ (reference sequence). J was trimmed by 5 bases and V by 4 bases; bases with no gene match: 10. As DNA, the CDR3 is TGTGCCAGCAGCTCCGACCCGGGGGGGATCCACGAGCAGTACTTC. It codes for CASSSDPGGIHEQYF. The whole variable domain, remainder taken from reference TRBV7-9 and TRBJ2-7, is DTGVSQNPRHKITKRGQNVTFRCDPISEHNRLYWYRQTLGQGPEFLTYFQNEAQLEKSRLLSDRFSAERPKGSFSTLEIQRTEQGDSAMYLCASSSDPGGIHEQYFGPGTRLTVT.

This sequence joins TRBV9 and TRBJ2-1; D remains unclear. The length of the CDR3 is 16 residues. The ends were cut back, 0 bases at V and 9 bases at J, with 19 bases in the middle. The germline gives CDR1 SGDLS, CDR2 YYNGEE. The CDR3 nucleotides read TGTGCCAGCAGCGTAGGAGCCTCCTCCCTTGCCGCTGAGCAGTTCTTC. Protein sequence: CASSVGASSLAAEQFF.

CDR3 sequence (DNA): TGTGCCAGCAGCAAAGGGGCGGCGGAGGGGGTGGACAAGACCCAGTACTTC. Protein: CASSKGAAEGVDKTQYF. The J gene is TRBJ2-5, the V gene TRBV21-1. TRBV21-1 is termed a pseudogene. CDR3 length equals 17 residues.

The chain carries TRBV19 and TRBJ1-1, with D perhaps TRBD1 (5 bases). Trimming stripped 3 bases from V and 5 bases from J, with 13 bases between. Per germline, CDR1 LNHDA and CDR2 SQIVND (reference sequence). The CDR3 is 14 amino acids. The CDR3 spells CASSIGGEVTEAFF. CDR3 nucleotides: TGTGCCAGTAGTATCGGGGGGGAAGTAACTGAAGCTTTCTTT.

The chain employs TRBV28 and TRBJ2-7; TRBD2 is a possible D gene (6 bases). Germline V gives CDR1 MDHEN, CDR2 SYDVKM. The CDR3 sequence is 12 residues long. V was trimmed by 8 bases and J by 6 bases, leaving 14 bases between them. This chain's CDR3 is CASGRGETEQYF. The CDR3 DNA reads TGTGCCAGCGGTCGCGGGGAAACCGAGCAGTACTTC.

The J gene is TRBJ2-5, the V gene TRBV4-1; D unclear. The CDR3 has 13 residues. Per the germline V gene, CDR1 is MGHRA and CDR2 is YSYEKL. V was shortened by 1 base and J by 5 bases, with 8 bases between the two germline ends. CDR3 sequence reads: CASSQARLETQYF. CDR3 in DNA: TGCGCCAGCAGCCAAGCGAGGTTGGAGACCCAGTACTTC.

V usage is TRBV30 and J usage is TRBJ1-1, with D possibly TRBD1 on 6 matching bases. The V and J ends lost 3 bases and 9 bases respectively, with 23 bases between them. The CDR3 spans 15 residues. Germline V gene sequence: CDR1 GTSNPN, CDR2 SVGIG (reference sequence). The CDR3 sequence is CAWRGGQSALEQAFF. For the CDR3, the DNA is TGTGCCTGGAGGGGTGGACAGTCCGCGCTAGAACAAGCTTTCTTT.

V and J are TRBV29-1 and TRBJ2-1; D is uncertain. This CDR3 region has 11 residues. Germline CDR1 is SQVTM and CDR2 is ANQGSEA. The ends were cut back, 4 bases at V and 12 bases at J, with 13 bases in the middle. This chain's CDR3 is CSVVSSPVQFF. Written as DNA, the CDR3 is TGCAGCGTTGTATCCAGCCCCGTGCAGTTCTTC.

This clone was seen a single time. The gene calls are TRBV7-2 and TRBJ2-1; D not resolved. With 0 bases removed from V and 10 bases from J, the gap between germline ends came to 10 bases. There are 13 residues in the CDR3. Germline V lookup: CDR1 SGHTA, CDR2 FQGNSA. Written as DNA, the CDR3 is TGTGCCAGCAGCTTAGCTGACTTGAGGGAGCAGTTCTTC. The encoded protein is CASSLADLREQFF. Using reference TRBV7-2 and TRBJ2-1 for the parts outside the CDR3, the full variable domain is GAGVSQSPSNKVTEKGKDVELRCDPISGHTALYWYRQSLGQGLEFLIYFQGNSAPDKSGLPSDRFSAERTGGSVSTLTIQRTQQEDSAVYLCASSLADLREQFFGPGTRLTVL.

The V and J genes are TRBV28 and TRBJ1-5; D not resolved. Germline V gene sequence: CDR1 MDHEN, CDR2 SYDVKM. The CDR3 contains 16 residues. Trimming shortened V by 6 bases and J by 6 bases, and 21 bases separated the two germline ends. CDR3 loop: CASSTSSGNRGQPQHF. The DNA for the CDR3 is TGTGCCAGCAGCACCTCCAGTGGAAATCGGGGTCAGCCCCAGCATTTT.

The V call is TRBV29-1, the J call TRBJ2-5; the D is unclear. CDR1 is SQVTM, CDR2 ANQGSEA, per germline. This CDR3 has 13 amino acids. The V and J ends lost 5 bases and 1 base respectively, with 11 bases between them. DNA for the CDR3: TGCAGCGTTCTAACAGATATCCAAGAGACCCAGTACTTC. Translating gives CSVLTDIQETQYF.

The V gene is TRBV5-1, the J gene TRBJ2-3; 11 bases are a match to TRBD2. The J segment lost 4 bases and the V segment lost 0 bases, leaving 1 base of the junction unmatched. CDR1 is SGHRS, CDR2 YFSETQ, per germline. CDR3 length equals 15 residues. This chain's CDR3 is CASSLGLAGSDTQYF. CDR3 DNA: TGCGCCAGCAGCTTGGGACTAGCGGGGTCAGATACGCAGTATTTT.

The V call is TRBV27, the J call TRBJ2-7, with D perhaps matching TRBD1 (5 bases). Germline loops: CDR1 MNHEY, CDR2 SMNVEV (reference sequence). V lost 5 bases, J lost 2 bases, and 13 bases lay in between. This CDR3 has 14 residues. CDR3 amino acids: CASSPVAGPYEQYF. The DNA of the CDR3 is TGTGCCAGCAGTCCCGTGGCAGGGCCCTACGAGCAGTACTTC.

This sequence joins TRBV4-2 and TRBJ2-2; the match to TRBD2 covers 10 bases. V lost 6 bases, J lost 0 bases, and 10 bases stayed unmatched. From germline, CDR1 is LGHNA and CDR2 YNFKEQ. The CDR3 is made up of 18 amino acids. The CDR3 spells CASSRLAGEPPNTGELFF. The CDR3 DNA sequence: TGTGCCAGCAGTCGACTAGCGGGCGAACCGCCGAACACCGGGGAGCTGTTTTTT.

The chain has TRBV7-9 and TRBJ2-1; D may match TRBD1 or TRBD2 (5 bases each). CDR3 length: 15 residues. Between the trimmed V and J ends, which lost 2 bases and 13 bases, there was a span of 21 bases. CDR1 SEHNR and CDR2 FQNEAQ come from the germline V gene (reference sequence). The CDR3 bases are TGTGCCAGCAGCTTAATTCGGGGACGCTACTTCGGTCAGTTCTTC. It yields the protein CASSLIRGRYFGQFF.

The chain has TRBV19 and TRBJ2-7; D is possibly TRBD2 (5 bases). Trimming pared 5 bases from V and 0 bases from J, leaving 17 bases between. The CDR3 extends over 16 amino acids. Germline loops: CDR1 LNHDA, CDR2 SQIVND (reference sequence). CDR3 in DNA: TGTGCCAGTAGTGCCGCTGCGAGCGGAAGCTCCTACGAGCAGTACTTC. It codes for CASSAAASGSSYEQYF.

The V and J genes are TRBV21-1 and TRBJ2-7; the DNA was not used to check the table's D call, TRBD2. TRBV21-1 is flagged as a pseudogene. The CDR3 sequence is 21 residues long. The CDR3 loop is CASSKVGRPPKQRMGGYEQYF. CDR3 nucleotides: TGTGCCAGCAGCAAAGTGGGTCGGCCGCCGAAGCAGCGAATGGGAGGCTACGAGCAGTACTTC.

The chain carries TRBV11-2 and TRBJ2-1; possible D gene TRBD1, 8 bases. The CDR3 loop spans 17 amino acids. Deletions cut 6 bases from V and 7 bases from J, with 25 bases between. In germline, CDR1 is SGHAT, CDR2 FQNNGV. CDR3 coding DNA: TGTGCCAGCAGACAGGGGGGGTGGAGGTCAAAATTGAATGAGCAGTTCTTC. This gives the protein CASRQGGWRSKLNEQFF.